This T cell receptor beta chain was observed in a study of T cells in Graves' hyperthyroidism and ophthalmopathy (dated by TCRdb to between 2018 and 2021). About the full investigation: Peripheral blood samples were taken at the time of initial diagnosis, prior to any treatment. TCR V-J signatures able to tell the groups apart were searched for in a discovery cohort of 90 to 100 patients, of whom over 40 had Graves' ophthalmopathy and more than 55 had stable Graves' hyperthyroidism. Whether ophthalmopathy could be predicted prospectively was tested in an independent validation cohort made up of under 20 hyperthyroidism patients plus 17 patients who later progressed to ophthalmopathy. The roughly 100 discovery patients were randomly split 7:3 into training and test sets. In addition, the study compared T-cell repertoires in thyroid tissue and in blood from several Graves' hyperthyroidism patients. Following sampling, methimazole starting at 30 mg daily was given to hyperthyroidism patients, and high-dose intravenous methylprednisolone was given to ophthalmopathy patients. TCR Vbeta CDR3 sequencing of some 140 peripheral blood samples (under 45 ophthalmopathy, over 70 hyperthyroidism and 17 progressor patients) is reported in the paper. Beyond this particular receptor, the publication reports: No statistical method was used to set the sample size in advance, and investigators knew the group allocation. During validation, the model predicted progression to ophthalmopathy a median of around 6 months ahead of onset, with 70.59% sensitivity and 72% to 85% specificity. Most expanded thyroid clonotypes (frequency above 0.001) were also detected in blood, suggesting blood repertoires may reflect thyroid immune responses. In cross-validation, a model built on a 13 V-J signature told ophthalmopathy apart from stable hyperthyroidism with less than 90% sensitivity and about 81% specificity, and in testing the same model reached 80%/75%.

Moderately to severely active disease, a Clinical Activity Score of at least 3, a NOSPECS grade of at least 4, and a duration under 3 months were present in ophthalmopathy patients. Patients with uncontrolled infections, other autoimmune diseases, pregnancy or lactation were excluded. Diagnoses were based on clinical symptoms, serum thyroxine and TRAb, thyroid ultrasound and orbital computed tomography. PBMCs were isolated from about 10 ml of fresh peripheral blood by Ficoll-Paque density gradient centrifugation. Total RNA was extracted using Trizol reagent, and RNA quality was assessed on an Agilent 2100 Bioanalyzer. In this sample, this clonotype turned up many times. It lacks a known antigen. No base qualities exist here, and no much larger clone lies one base off it. The CDR3, from cysteine to phenylalanine, totals 16 residues. Of all the DNA, just the CDR3 is kept, 48 bases in frame from base 1. Trimming accounts for 0 bases at V and 4 bases at J, while the number of junction bases matched to no gene is 11. In the germline V gene (reference sequence), CDR1 corresponds to DFQATT and CDR2 to SNEGSKA.

The TCR beta CDR3 regions were amplified from the RNA transcripts. For the first round of RT-PCR on the TCR CDR3, the HTBI primer set was used together with the Qiagen OneStep RT-PCR kit. Libraries were constructed in a second round of multiplex PCR, after which size selection and purification were carried out. Sequencing of the libraries was done on an Illumina HiSeq2000 using paired-end 100 bp reads. Regarding the original processing steps: SOAPnuke was used to process the raw data, with reads discarded if the reads contained adapters or uncalled bases, had a mean Phred below 15, or lacked an exact constant-primer or identifier match. COPE v1.2.5 was used to merge the high-quality paired reads, and each unique nucleotide sequence was defined as a clonotype. MiTCR v1.1 was used to align clonotypes to the IMGT TRBV, TRBD and TRBJ reference segments. Analysis was restricted to V-J combinations with a frequency above 0.0001, which covered 98% to 99.2% of repertoires. The TCS score was defined as F50 (clonal expansion) divided by E x V (chaos), with BLOSUM62-based TCRdist calculated between CDR3 peptides within each V-J. Welch's t-statistics and random forest reduced some 510 V-J features to 10 to 15, which were used in a naive Bayes classifier (R e1071). Thyroid-blood repertoire similarity was quantified with the Morisita-Horn index. The public reads were run again by TCRdb, first through fastp at Q25 and then through MiXCR, and only productive beta chains were kept. All rows with the same CDR3 protein become a single entry with the most common DNA and genes. The V and J calls follow TCRdb's processing rather than the paper's. This sample is represented by hundreds of thousands of distinct CDR3 sequences; approximately 15% of them were singletons. The ten largest make up about 3.9% of the sample.

This receptor was identified in a woman in her 40s with Graves' ophthalmopathy. This sequence uses TRBV20-1 and TRBJ2-5; TRBD2 agrees with 7 junctional bases. Sample: blood. The base sequence is TGCAGTGCTAGAGATCGCGAAGCGGGAATGCGAGAGACCCAGTACTTC. Translated, this is CSARDREAGMRETQYF.